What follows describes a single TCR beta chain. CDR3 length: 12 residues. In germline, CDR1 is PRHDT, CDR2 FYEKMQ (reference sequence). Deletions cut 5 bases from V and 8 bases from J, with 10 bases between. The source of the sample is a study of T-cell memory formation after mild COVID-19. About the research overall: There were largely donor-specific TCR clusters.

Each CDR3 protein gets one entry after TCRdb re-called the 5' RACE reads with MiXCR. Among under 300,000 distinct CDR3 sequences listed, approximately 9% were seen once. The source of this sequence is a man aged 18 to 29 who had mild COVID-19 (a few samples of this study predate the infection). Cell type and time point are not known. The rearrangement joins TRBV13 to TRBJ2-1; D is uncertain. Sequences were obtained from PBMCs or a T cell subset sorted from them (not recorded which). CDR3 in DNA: TGTGCCAGCAGCGGTAAGAGCGATGAGCAGTTCTTC. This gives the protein CASSGKSDEQFF.